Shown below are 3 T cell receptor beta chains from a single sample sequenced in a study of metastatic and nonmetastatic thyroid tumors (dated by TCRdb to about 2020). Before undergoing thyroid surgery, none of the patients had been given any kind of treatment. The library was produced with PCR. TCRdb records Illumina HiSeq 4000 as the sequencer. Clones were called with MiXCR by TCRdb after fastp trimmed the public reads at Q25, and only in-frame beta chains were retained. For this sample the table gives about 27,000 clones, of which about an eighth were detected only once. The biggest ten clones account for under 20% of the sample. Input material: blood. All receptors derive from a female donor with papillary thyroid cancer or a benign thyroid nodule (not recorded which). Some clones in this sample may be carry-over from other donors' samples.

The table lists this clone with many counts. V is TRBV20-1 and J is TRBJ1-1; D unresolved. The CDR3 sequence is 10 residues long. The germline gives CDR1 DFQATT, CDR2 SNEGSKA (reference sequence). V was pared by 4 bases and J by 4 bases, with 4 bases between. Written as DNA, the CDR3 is TGCAGTGCTATAACCACTGAAGCTTTCTTT. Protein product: CSAITTEAFF.

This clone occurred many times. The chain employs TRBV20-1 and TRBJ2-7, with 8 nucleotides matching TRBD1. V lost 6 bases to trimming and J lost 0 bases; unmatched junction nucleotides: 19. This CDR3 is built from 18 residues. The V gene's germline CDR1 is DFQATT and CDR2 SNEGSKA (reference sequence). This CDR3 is CSAETKLTGEMSSYEQYF. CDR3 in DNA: TGCAGTGCCGAGACTAAATTGACAGGGGAGATGAGCTCCTACGAGCAGTACTTC.

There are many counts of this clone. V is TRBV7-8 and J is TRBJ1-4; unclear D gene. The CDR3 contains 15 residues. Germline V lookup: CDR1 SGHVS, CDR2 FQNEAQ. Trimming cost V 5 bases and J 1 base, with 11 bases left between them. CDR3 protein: CASSPRTQTNEKLFF. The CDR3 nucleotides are TGTGCCAGCAGCCCACGGACTCAAACTAATGAAAAACTGTTTTTT.